The T cell receptor (beta chain) described here comes from a study of OX40 agonist ivuxolimab in advanced cancers. In the study overall: Melanoma, hepatocellular carcinoma, head and neck or renal cell cancer occurred in dose-escalation patients. Past anti-PD-1, anti-PD-L1 or anti-CTLA-4 therapy was accepted, and 30% to 50% had received some.

In the case of this clone: The antigen is not known.

Study outcomes and limitations: Relative to CD4+ cells, CD8+ T cells on average had more expanded clones.

The CDR3 runs to 15 residues. Per germline, CDR1 MGHDK and CDR2 SYGVNS. Trimming removed 2 bases at V and 7 bases at J, with 18 bases between. The assay was immunoSEQ multiplex PCR, and TCRdb's table has in-frame clones only and misses some. The table has tens of thousands of clones, around 82% seen once. The V and J genes are TRBV25-1 and TRBJ2-7; D assignment may be TRBD1 or TRBD2 (5 bases each). This material consisted of CD4+ or CD8+ T cells sorted from blood, taken in a trial of the OX40 agonist ivuxolimab. This receptor was identified in an adult with an advanced solid tumor such as melanoma, head and neck, liver or kidney cancer. The CDR3 nucleotides are TGTGCCAGCAGTGAACGCGTGGGTGGGACCGGGGAGCAGTACTTC. Translation: CASSERVGGTGEQYF.